The clone carrying this T cell receptor beta chain has at least ten counts. Its antigen is currently unknown. This sample is drawn from a study of early T cells in non-severe SARS-CoV-2 infection. At the level of the study: Investigators sequenced bulk RNA drawn from unsorted whole blood, and chains remained unpaired. Whole-study findings and limits: Anti-spike CD8 responses were favored in VDJdb matching, and private and CD4 specificities were missed.

Attached unique molecular identifiers marked individual cDNA molecules. TCRdb re-called the 5' RACE reads with MiXCR, one entry per CDR3 protein. This table has approximately 65,000 distinct CDR3 sequences, around 13% appearing once. The sequenced sample was whole blood. This TCR was recovered from an adult who was a healthcare worker with PCR-confirmed SARS-CoV-2 infection or an uninfected control (not recorded which).

The CDR3 DNA follows: TGTGCCAGCAGCTTAAGAGCGGAAAGTCAGTACTTC. It yields the protein CASSLRAESQYF. This chain links TRBV7-2 with TRBJ2-4; D might be TRBD2 (5 bases). This CDR3 contains 12 residues. V lost 2 bases and J 12 bases, leaving 11 bases between the germline ends. Germline V gene lookup returns CDR1 SGHTA and CDR2 FQGNSA.